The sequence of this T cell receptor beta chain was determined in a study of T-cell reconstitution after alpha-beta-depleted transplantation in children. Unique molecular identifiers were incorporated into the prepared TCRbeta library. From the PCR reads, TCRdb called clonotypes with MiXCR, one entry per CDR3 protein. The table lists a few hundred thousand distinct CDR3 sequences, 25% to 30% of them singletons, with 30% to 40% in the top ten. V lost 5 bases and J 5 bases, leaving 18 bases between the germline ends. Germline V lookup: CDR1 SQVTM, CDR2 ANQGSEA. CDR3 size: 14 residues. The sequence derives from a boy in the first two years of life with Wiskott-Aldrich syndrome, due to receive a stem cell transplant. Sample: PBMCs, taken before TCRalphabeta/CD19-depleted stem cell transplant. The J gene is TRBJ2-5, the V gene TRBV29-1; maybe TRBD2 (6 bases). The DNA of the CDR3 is TGCAGCGTTCAAAACCGCGGGGTCGAGGAGACCCAGTACTTC. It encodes CSVQNRGVEETQYF. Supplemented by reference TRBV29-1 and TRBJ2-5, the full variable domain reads SAVISQKPSRDICQRGTSLTIQCQVDSQVTMMFWYRQQPGQSLTLIATANQGSEATYESGFVIDKFPISRPNLTFSTLTVSNMSPEDSSIYLCSVQNRGVEETQYFGPGTRLLVL.